This TCR beta chain stems from a study of blood T cell repertoires in COVID-19. This clone was detected only a few times. The ends were cut back, 0 bases at V and 8 bases at J, with 12 bases in the middle. Per the germline V gene, CDR1 is SGDLS and CDR2 is YYNGEE. The CDR3 has 15 residues. Original processing notes: Cell counts per sample came from amplifying reference gene primers. Sequencing was performed with immunoSEQ multiplex PCR; in TCRdb, only in-frame clones are kept and a portion is missing. Clone size and the V and J calls come from that table; the DNA yielded D and trimming. Found here are 200,000 to 300,000 clones, roughly four fifths of them singletons; the top ten hold about 4.8%.

The clonotype comes from a woman between 70 and 85 years old with acute or convalescent COVID-19. This rearrangement joins TRBV9 to TRBJ1-6; maybe TRBD1 (6 bases). Sequencing was carried out using peripheral blood. CDR3 sequence reads: CASSVGSGVDSPLHF. Written as DNA, the CDR3 is TGTGCCAGCAGCGTAGGGTCAGGGGTGGATTCACCCCTCCACTTT.